This TCR beta chain was obtained from a study of cytomegalovirus exposure and HLA in healthy donors. Primers: 60 Vbeta forward and 13 Jbeta reverse. Sequencing used immunoSEQ multiplex PCR; TCRdb keeps in-frame clones, though not all of them. The sample includes roughly 130,000 clones, about 79% seen only once; the top ten take 2.5% to 3%. CDR1 and CDR2 (germline): PRHDT, FYEKMQ (reference sequence). V lost 5 bases, J lost 2 bases, and 12 bases stayed unmatched. The CDR3 sequence is 17 residues long. Points on this clone: As yet, its antigen is unknown.

Study-wide findings and caveats: For presence/absence analyses, sequencing depth was assumed to be roughly uniform across donors.

V gene TRBV13 combines with J gene TRBJ2-3, with 8 bases aligning to TRBD2. The material sequenced was PBMCs. The TCR was taken from a woman under 30 in good health and CMV-seropositive. The CDR3 DNA follows: TGTGCCAGCAGCCAGAGAGGGGATAGCGGGATCACAGATACGCAGTATTTT. Its protein is CASSQRGDSGITDTQYF.